The 18 T cell receptor beta chains below come from one sample, sequenced in a study of T cell repertoires in cytomegalovirus infection. The antigens of these receptors remain unknown. TCRdb called the reads again in MiXCR, with one record for every CDR3 protein. The sample lists approximately 350,000 distinct CDR3 sequences, nearly 35% occurring once. The sample consisted of cultured PBMCs, taken from culture after CMV antigen stimulation. The receptors derive from a human donor in good health (CMV status not recorded). Some clones in this sample may be carry-over from other donors' samples.

V gene TRBV6-6 combines with J gene TRBJ2-2, with 9 bases matching TRBD1. There are 15 residues in the CDR3. Unmatched junction bases numbered 8, after V lost 6 bases and J lost 6 bases. Germline V lookup: CDR1 MNHNY, CDR2 SVGAGI (reference sequence). DNA for the CDR3: TGTGCCAGCAGAACGACAGGGGGACGATCCGGGGAGCTGTTTTTT. It translates to CASRTTGGRSGELFF.

The rearrangement joins TRBV6-5 to TRBJ2-7; 8 bases are a match to TRBD1. V was pared by 5 bases and J by 6 bases, with 6 bases of the junction left unmatched. The CDR3 consists of 13 residues. Germline V CDR1 and CDR2: MNHEY, SVGAGI. DNA of the CDR3: TGTGCCAGCAGTACCAGGGGGCACGGCGAGCAGTACGTC. Protein sequence: CASSTRGHGEQYV.

The V call is TRBV6-2 or TRBV6-3, the J call TRBJ2-7; D unclear. The CDR3 covers 13 residues. Germline loops: CDR1 MNHEY, CDR2 SVGEGT. Trimming took 2 bases from V and 2 from J, leaving 7 bases between them. Here the CDR3 DNA reads TGTGCCAGCAGTTACGACGGAACCTACGAGCAGTACGTC. It codes for CASSYDGTYEQYV.

A note on this clonotype: The CDR3 ends on some other residue instead of the conserved phenylalanine or tryptophan, so this is likely a read error. The DNA is left out, because the CDR3 cannot be placed on it with certainty; the CDR3 is given as TCRdb lists it. The chain has TRBV6-2 or TRBV6-3 and TRBJ2-3; the table's D call, TRBD2, has no DNA check behind it. The CDR3 is 8 amino acids long, termini counted. Germline CDR1 reads MNHEY; CDR2 reads SVGEGT. This CDR3 is CASSSTSA.

This clonotype was observed a few times. The chain employs TRBV24-1 and TRBJ2-1; 12 bases line up with TRBD2. The CDR3 runs 16 residues. Germline V gene data show CDR1 as KGHDR and CDR2 as SFDVKD. Unmatched junction bases numbered 8, after V lost 4 bases and J lost 8 bases. The CDR3 DNA sequence: TGTGCCACCAGTGACTTTACTAGCGGGAGGACCGATGAGCAGTTCTTC. Protein sequence: CATSDFTSGRTDEQFF.

This clonotype was detected once. A read error is likely, as this CDR3 ends without the conserved phenylalanine or tryptophan. V usage is TRBV19 and J usage is TRBJ2-7; TRBD1 or TRBD2 may be the D gene (5 bases each). Trimming left V 3 bases short and J 6 bases short, with 24 bases between. This CDR3 spans 17 amino acids. In germline, CDR1 is LNHDA, CDR2 SQIVND (reference sequence). Here the CDR3 DNA reads TGTGCCAGTAGTATTTGGTTCAGGGACGGAGTAAAGCGCGAGCAGTACTTA. This sequence encodes CASSIWFRDGVKREQYL.

This clonotype was observed a few times. The chain links TRBV4-1 to TRBJ1-5, with a tentative D call TRBD1 (5 bases). Germline V gene sequence: CDR1 MGHRA, CDR2 YSYEKL. Trimming stripped 1 base from V and 4 bases from J, with 14 bases between. This CDR3 is built from 16 residues. DNA of the CDR3: TGCGCCAGCAGCCAAGGGTCCAGGGTCCTTAATCAGCCCCAGCATTTT. As protein: CASSQGSRVLNQPQHF.

This clonotype turned up a few times. The CDR3 bases are TGTGCCACCAGCACTCCGGGACTTTACAATGAGCAGTTCTTC. Its translation: CATSTPGLYNEQFF. The chain combines TRBV15 with TRBJ2-1; D might be TRBD2 (6 bases). Trimming stripped 4 bases from V and 4 bases from J, with 11 bases between. The CDR3 sequence is 14 residues long. Germline V gives CDR1 LNHNV, CDR2 YYDKDF (reference sequence).

The V and J genes are TRBV7-6 and TRBJ2-5; 8 nucleotides line up with TRBD1. The germline V gene has CDR1 SGHVS and CDR2 FNYEAQ. V dropped 3 bases and J dropped 3; count of bases not matched to a gene: 12. CDR3 size: 17 residues. CDR3 amino acids: CASSFPILGQGKETQYF. CDR3 DNA: TGTGCCAGCAGCTTCCCGATCCTTGGACAGGGAAAAGAGACCCAGTACTTC.

This clonotype was seen repeatedly, ten times or more. The chain links TRBV11-3 to TRBJ2-1; no clear D. Trimming took 3 bases from V and 6 from J, leaving 9 bases between them. The V gene's germline CDR1 is SGHNT and CDR2 YENEEA. The CDR3 loop spans 13 amino acids. The CDR3 protein is CASSFPWGNEQFF. CDR3 sequence (DNA): TGTGCCAGCAGCTTCCCCTGGGGCAATGAGCAGTTCTTC.

The chain carries TRBV28 and TRBJ1-5; D gene uncertain. The V gene's germline CDR1 is MDHEN and CDR2 SYDVKM. The germline V and J ends were trimmed by 5 bases and 4 bases, with 12 bases remaining between them. This CDR3 is built from 14 residues. In nucleotides, the CDR3 is TGTGCCAGCAGTATCTTATTCGGTAATCAGCCCCAGCATTTT. This sequence encodes CASSILFGNQPQHF.

The rearrangement joins TRBV19 to TRBJ2-5; perhaps TRBD2 as D (6 bases). The V gene's germline CDR1 is LNHDA and CDR2 SQIVND (reference sequence). The CDR3 is made up of 12 amino acids. The V gene lost 9 bases and the J gene lost 3 bases, with 11 bases spanning the gap. This CDR3 reads CASAEGEETQYF. The CDR3 nucleotides are TGTGCCAGCGCGGAGGGAGAAGAGACCCAGTACTTC.

The gene calls are TRBV27 and TRBJ1-1, with D unclear. V dropped 3 bases and J dropped 9 bases, with 23 bases sitting between them. The CDR3 has 16 residues. Germline V gene data show CDR1 as MNHEY and CDR2 as SMNVEV (reference sequence). The CDR3 bases are TGTGCCAGCAGTTTTACTCGCGGACCCCCTAAAGCCCAAGCTTTCTTT. Protein sequence: CASSFTRGPPKAQAFF.

This clonotype was picked up a small number of times. The V and J genes are TRBV10-3 and TRBJ1-2; TRBD1 matches at 8 bases. CDR3 length equals 15 residues. The J segment lost 6 bases and the V segment lost 2 bases, leaving 8 bases of the junction unmatched. The germline CDR1 and CDR2 sequences are ENHRY and SYGVKD. The CDR3 protein is CAISESSGQGHGYTF. The CDR3 bases are TGTGCCATCAGTGAGAGTTCTGGACAGGGTCATGGCTACACCTTC.

There are a few counts of this clonotype. The CDR3 region is CASSFSDRVDGYTF. In DNA form, the CDR3 reads TGTGCCAGCAGCTTTTCGGACAGGGTGGATGGCTACACCTTC. The chain joins TRBV7-9 to TRBJ1-2, with 8 positions matching TRBD1. J was trimmed by 6 bases and V by 3 bases; bases with no gene match: 6. The CDR3 runs 14 residues. Germline V gene sequence: CDR1 SEHNR, CDR2 FQNEAQ (reference sequence).

This clonotype was counted at least ten times. This sequence joins TRBV7-8 and TRBJ1-1; D unclear. The CDR3 runs 13 residues. The germline CDR1 and CDR2 sequences are SGHVS and FQNEAQ. Trimming stripped 7 bases from V and 3 bases from J, with 12 bases between. The CDR3 reads CASIGRSDTEAFF. DNA of the CDR3: TGTGCCAGCATCGGTAGGAGCGACACTGAAGCTTTCTTT.

This clonotype was picked up many times. The V and J genes are TRBV7-2 and TRBJ2-3; no firm D call. The CDR3 runs to 13 residues. V was pared by 4 bases and J by 4 bases, with 9 bases between. The germline gives CDR1 SGHTA, CDR2 FQGNSA. The CDR3 DNA follows: TGTGCCAGCAGCTCACGGCCCCCAGATACGCAGTATTTT. As protein: CASSSRPPDTQYF.

V usage is TRBV19 and J usage is TRBJ1-2; perhaps TRBD1 as D (5 bases). This CDR3 comprises 14 residues. CDR1 is LNHDA, CDR2 SQIVND, per germline (reference sequence). V gave up 3 bases and J gave up 2 bases, with 10 bases separating them. CDR3 sequence: CASSIGGGNYGYTF. CDR3 sequence (DNA): TGTGCCAGTAGTATTGGGGGAGGGAACTATGGCTACACCTTC.